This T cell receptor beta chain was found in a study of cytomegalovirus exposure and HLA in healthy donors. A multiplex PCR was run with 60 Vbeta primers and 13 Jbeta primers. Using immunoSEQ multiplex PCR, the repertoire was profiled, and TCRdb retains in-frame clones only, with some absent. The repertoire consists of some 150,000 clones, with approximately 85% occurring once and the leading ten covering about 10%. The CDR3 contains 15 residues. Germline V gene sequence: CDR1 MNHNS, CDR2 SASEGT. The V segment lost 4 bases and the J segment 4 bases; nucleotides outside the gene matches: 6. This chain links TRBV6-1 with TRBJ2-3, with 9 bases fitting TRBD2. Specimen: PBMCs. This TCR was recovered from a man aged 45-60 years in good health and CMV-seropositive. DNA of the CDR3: TGTGCCAGCAGTGTGACTAGCGGAGGGGCAGATACGCAGTATTTT. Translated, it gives CASSVTSGGADTQYF.